This entry describes one T cell receptor (beta chain). Its cognate antigen is unknown. The entry originates in a study of T cell responses to AZD1222 COVID-19 vaccine. This table comes from immunoSEQ multiplex PCR, and its TCRdb copy is limited to in-frame clones, with some not included. The profile covers over 110,000 clones, with approximately 94% appearing a single time and 5.1% taken by the ten largest. The CDR3 runs 13 residues. The V end was cut by 1 base, the J end by 6 bases, with 9 bases between. Germline assignment: CDR1 MNHNS and CDR2 SASEGT. Study-wide results and limits: Repertoires were obtained only post-peak T cell response. Donors skewed white British and female; clonal diversity was possibly underestimated.

The rearrangement uses TRBV6-1 and TRBJ1-1, with a possible D match to TRBD1 (5 bases). Sequences were derived from peripheral blood, sampled on day 0 of AZD1222 vaccination. The receptor was derived from an adult in good health. This CDR3 reads CASSEVRGAEAFF. DNA for the CDR3: TGTGCCAGCAGTGAAGTACGAGGGGCTGAAGCTTTCTTT.